This T cell receptor (beta chain) was documented in a study of T cells in Graves' hyperthyroidism and ophthalmopathy. The study's findings and limits: Blood also contained most expanded thyroid clonotypes above 0.001.

Authors of the study amplified TCR beta CDR3 regions from RNA transcripts. The HTBI primer set served for first-round RT-PCR of the TCR CDR3. TCRdb called the multiplex PCR reads again in MiXCR, with one record for every CDR3 protein. The table lists more than 500,000 distinct CDR3 sequences, 15% to 20% of them singletons. There are many counts of this clonotype. Its antigen is undetermined. Germline V lookup: CDR1 SGHAT, CDR2 FQNNGV. The germline V and J ends were trimmed by 4 bases and 9 bases, with 10 bases remaining between them. This CDR3 has 12 residues. Uncontrolled infections, other autoimmune diseases, pregnancy or lactation led to exclusion of patients.

The sequenced sample was blood. This rearrangement joins TRBV11-2 to TRBJ2-1; D remains unclear. The TCR originated in a woman between 25 and 40 years old with Graves' hyperthyroidism. The CDR3 here is CASSSASVEQFF. In DNA form, the CDR3 reads TGTGCCAGCAGCTCCGCCTCGGTTGAGCAGTTCTTC.